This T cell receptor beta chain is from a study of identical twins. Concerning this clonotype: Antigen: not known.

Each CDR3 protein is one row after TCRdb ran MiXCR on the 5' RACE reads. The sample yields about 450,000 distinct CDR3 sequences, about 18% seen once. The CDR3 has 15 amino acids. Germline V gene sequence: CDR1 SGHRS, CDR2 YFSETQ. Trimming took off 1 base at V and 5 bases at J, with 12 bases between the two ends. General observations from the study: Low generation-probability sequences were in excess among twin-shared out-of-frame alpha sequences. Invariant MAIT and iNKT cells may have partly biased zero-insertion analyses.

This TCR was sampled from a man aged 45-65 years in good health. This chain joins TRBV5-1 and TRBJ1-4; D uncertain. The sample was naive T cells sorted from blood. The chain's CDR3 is CASSLSAGLNEKLFF. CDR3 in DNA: TGCGCCAGCAGCTTGTCTGCAGGCTTAAATGAAAAACTGTTTTTT.